The entry below gives a single TCR beta chain sequence along with its context. As yet, its antigen is unknown. This specimen comes from a study of vaccination effects on CD4 cells after COVID-19. Overall study findings and caveats: Pronounced clonal contraction occurred in clones induced by infection and by vaccine late after vaccination.

The CDR3 length is 16 residues. Losses at the gene ends were 4 bases for V and 4 bases for J; bases not matched to a gene: 6. Germline values: CDR1 SGHRS, CDR2 YFSETQ. Clones were sequenced by immunoSEQ multiplex PCR, and TCRdb holds only the in-frame ones, with some missing. The sample consists of tens of thousands of clones, under 75% of them appearing once. Antigen-specific CD4+ T cells expanded by the ViraFEST assay with viral peptide pools were then sequenced. Cells that had been cultured for roughly ten days were the source of isolated CD4+ T cells. In the vaccine recipients, nucleocapsid antibodies were negative and there was no prior SARS-CoV-2 infection.

Sequencing used CD4+ T cells from PBMCs cultured with SARS-CoV-2 spike peptides, obtained before COVID-19 vaccination. This TCR derives from a human donor who received a COVID-19 vaccine. V and J are TRBV5-1 and TRBJ2-1, with 12 nucleotides matching TRBD2. CDR3: CASSPTSGSVYNEQFF. The CDR3 bases are TGCGCCAGCAGCCCGACTAGCGGGAGTGTTTACAATGAGCAGTTCTTC. Full variable domain (rest looked up from reference TRBV5-1 and TRBJ2-1): KAGVTQTPRYLIKTRGQQVTLSCSPISGHRSVSWYQQTPGQGLQFLFEYFSETQRNKGNFPGRFSGRQFSNSRSEMNVSTLELGDSALYLCASSPTSGSVYNEQFFGPGTRLTVL.